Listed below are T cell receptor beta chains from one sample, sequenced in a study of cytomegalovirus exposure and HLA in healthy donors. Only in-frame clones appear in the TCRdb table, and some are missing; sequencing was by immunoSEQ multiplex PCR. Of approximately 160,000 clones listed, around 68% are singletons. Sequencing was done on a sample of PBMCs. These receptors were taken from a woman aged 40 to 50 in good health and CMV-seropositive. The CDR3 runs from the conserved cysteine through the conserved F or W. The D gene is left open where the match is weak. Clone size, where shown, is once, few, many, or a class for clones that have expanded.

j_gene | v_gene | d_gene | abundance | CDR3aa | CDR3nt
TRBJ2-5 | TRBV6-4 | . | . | CASGQGSDTQPQETQYF | TGTGCCAGCGGCCAAGGAAGTGACACCCAGCCCCAAGAGACCCAGTACTTC
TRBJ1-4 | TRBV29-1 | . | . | CSVAGQLNEKLFF | TGCAGCGTTGCTGGACAGCTTAATGAAAAACTGTTTTTT
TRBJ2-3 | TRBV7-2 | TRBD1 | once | CASSLSGGLTDTQYF | TGTGCCAGCAGCTTGTCAGGGGGCTTGACAGATACGCAGTATTTT
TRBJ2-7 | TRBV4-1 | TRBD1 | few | CASSQEQGYEQYF | TGCGCCAGCAGCCAAGAACAGGGGTACGAGCAGTACTTC
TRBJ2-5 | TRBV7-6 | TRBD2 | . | CASSLAPSGGARETQYF | TGTGCCAGCAGCTTAGCGCCGAGCGGGGGGGCACGGGAGACCCAGTACTTC
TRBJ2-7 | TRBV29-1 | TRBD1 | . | CSGGDRGYEQYF | TGCAGCGGGGGGGACAGGGGCTACGAGCAGTACTTC
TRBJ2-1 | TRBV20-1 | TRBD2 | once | CSARDLAGEFF | TGCAGTGCTAGAGACCTAGCGGGAGAGTTCTTC
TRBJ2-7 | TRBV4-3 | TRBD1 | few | CASSQGRDRGIYEQYF | TGCGCCAGCAGCCAAGGACGAGACAGGGGGATCTACGAGCAGTACTTC
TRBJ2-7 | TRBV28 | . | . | CASSRQVTYEQYF | TGTGCCAGCAGCCGACAGGTTACCTACGAGCAGTACTTC
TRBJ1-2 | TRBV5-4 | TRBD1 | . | CASSLGGQGAEYGYTF | TGTGCCAGCAGCTTGGGGGGACAGGGGGCAGAATATGGCTACACCTTC
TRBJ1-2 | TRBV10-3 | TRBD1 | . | CATDTGVGGYTF | TGTGCCACCGACACAGGGGTGGGTGGCTACACCTTC
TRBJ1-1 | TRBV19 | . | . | CASSAVGGGDTEAFF | TGTGCCAGTAGTGCGGTAGGGGGGGGAGACACTGAAGCTTTCTTT
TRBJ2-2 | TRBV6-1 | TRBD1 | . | CATRDRVPTGELFF | TGTGCCACCAGAGACAGGGTACCCACCGGGGAGCTGTTTTTT
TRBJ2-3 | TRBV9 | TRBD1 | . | CASSVSGTGGPDTQYF | TGTGCCAGCAGCGTCTCTGGGACAGGGGGCCCAGATACGCAGTATTTT
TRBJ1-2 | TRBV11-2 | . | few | CASTPTTRAANYGYTF | TGTGCCAGCACCCCGACCACCAGGGCGGCGAACTATGGCTACACCTTC
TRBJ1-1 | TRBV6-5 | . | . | CASWGTWAFF | TGTGCCAGCTGGGGGACTTGGGCTTTCTTT
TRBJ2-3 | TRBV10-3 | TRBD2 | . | CATRGQGVTGGLGDTQYF | TGTGCCACAAGAGGTCAGGGCGTAACGGGGGGGCTGGGAGATACGCAGTATTTT
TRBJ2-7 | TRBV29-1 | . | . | CSVERGYRSHYEQYF | TGCAGCGTTGAACGAGGGTATCGTTCCCACTACGAGCAGTACTTC